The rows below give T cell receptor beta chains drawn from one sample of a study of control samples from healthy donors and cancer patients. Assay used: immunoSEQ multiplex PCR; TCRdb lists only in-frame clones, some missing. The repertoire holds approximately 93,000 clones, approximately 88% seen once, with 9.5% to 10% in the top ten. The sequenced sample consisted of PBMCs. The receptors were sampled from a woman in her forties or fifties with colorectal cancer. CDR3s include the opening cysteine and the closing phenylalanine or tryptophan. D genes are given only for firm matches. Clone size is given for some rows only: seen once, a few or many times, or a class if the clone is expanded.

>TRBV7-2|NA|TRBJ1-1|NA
TGTGCCAGCAGATCTGGTGCGTGGGCTACTGAAGCTTTCTTT
CASRSGAWATEAFF
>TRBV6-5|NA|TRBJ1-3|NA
TGTGCCAGCAGTTACGAGGGGCAGGGAGTTGGAAACACCATATATTTT
CASSYEGQGVGNTIYF
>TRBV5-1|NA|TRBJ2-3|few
TGCGCCAGCAGCTTAACTGGACAGTTCCCTAGCACAGATACGCAGTATTTT
CASSLTGQFPSTDTQYF
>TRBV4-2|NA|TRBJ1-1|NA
TGTGCCAGCAGCCGACTGGACAGAGACACTGAAGCTTTCTTT
CASSRLDRDTEAFF
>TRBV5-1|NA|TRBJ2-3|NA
TGCGCCAGCAGCTTGTCGGGAAGATCTAGCACAGATACGCAGTATTTT
CASSLSGRSSTDTQYF
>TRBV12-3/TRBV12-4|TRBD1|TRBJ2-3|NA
TGTGCCAGCAGTCGGACAGGGGCAGATACGCAGTATTTT
CASSRTGADTQYF
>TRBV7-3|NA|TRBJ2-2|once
TGTGCCAGCAGCTTTTCCGACAGATACACCGGGGAGCTGTTTTTT
CASSFSDRYTGELFF
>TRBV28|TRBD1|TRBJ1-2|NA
TGTGCCAGCAGACAAGGGACAGCGGGCTATGGCTACACCTTC
CASRQGTAGYGYTF
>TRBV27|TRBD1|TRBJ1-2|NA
TGTGCCAGCAGCGGGACAGGGAGATGGGACTCTGGCTACACCTTC
CASSGTGRWDSGYTF
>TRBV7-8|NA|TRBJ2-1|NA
TGTGCCAGCAGCCTCCAGGGAACCCTTTACAATGAGCAGTTCTTC
CASSLQGTLYNEQFF
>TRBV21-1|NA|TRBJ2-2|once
TGTGCCAGCAGCAAAGTGGGGCAGCCGAACACCGGGGAGCTGTTTTTT
CASSKVGQPNTGELFF
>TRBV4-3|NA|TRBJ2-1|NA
TGCGCCAGCAGCCTCGGGACCTCGTACAATGAGCAGTTCTTC
CASSLGTSYNEQFF
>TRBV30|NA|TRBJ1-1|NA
TGTGCCTGGAGCGCGAGGGCTTCTTGGATGACTGAAGCTTTCTTT
CAWSARASWMTEAFF
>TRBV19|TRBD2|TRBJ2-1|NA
TGTGCCAGTAGTATTCGCCCTAGCGGGGGGGACAATGAGCAGTTCTTC
CASSIRPSGGDNEQFF
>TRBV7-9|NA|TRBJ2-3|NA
TGTGCCAGCAGCTTAGAGGGCAGTGCCACAGATACGCAGTATTTT
CASSLEGSATDTQYF
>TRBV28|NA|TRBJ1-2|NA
TGTGCCACCACCGGGACTAAGGATGGCTACACCTTC
CATTGTKDGYTF
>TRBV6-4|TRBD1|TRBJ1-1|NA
TGTGCCAGCAGTGAGACAGGGGGTTGGACTGAAGCTTTCTTT
CASSETGGWTEAFF
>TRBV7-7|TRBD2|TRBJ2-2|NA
TGTGCCACGGGATCGGGACTAGCGAACACCGGGGAGCTGTTTTTT
CATGSGLANTGELFF
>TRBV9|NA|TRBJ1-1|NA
TGTGCCAGCAGCGCTCCAGCCAACACTGAAGCTTTCTTT
CASSAPANTEAFF
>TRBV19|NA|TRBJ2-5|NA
TGTGCCAGTAGTATTCCAGGGGCTCCGGAGACCCAGTACTTC
CASSIPGAPETQYF
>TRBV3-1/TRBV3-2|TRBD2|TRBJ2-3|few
TGTGCCAGCAGCCAAGGTTCTAGCGGGGAGTGGGCAGATACGCAGTATTTT
CASSQGSSGEWADTQYF
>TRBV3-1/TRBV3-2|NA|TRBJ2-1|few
TGTGCCAGCAGCCAAGAAAATAATCTAGAGCAGTTCTTC
CASSQENNLEQFF
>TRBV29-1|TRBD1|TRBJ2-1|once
TGCAGCGTTGCCAGGGGGCTCTACAATGAGCAGTTCTTC
CSVARGLYNEQFF
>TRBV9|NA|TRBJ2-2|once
TGTGCCAGCAGCGTCACCGGGACAACCGGCACCGGGGAGCTGTTTTTT
CASSVTGTTGTGELFF
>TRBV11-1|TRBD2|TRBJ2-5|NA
TGTGCCAGCAGCTTGGTAGGGGAGGGGACCCAGTACTTC
CASSLVGEGTQYF
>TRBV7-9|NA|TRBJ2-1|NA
TGTGCCAGCAGCTTCCAGGGCTCCTACAATGAGCAGTTCTTC
CASSFQGSYNEQFF
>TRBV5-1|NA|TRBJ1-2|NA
TGCGCCAGCAGCTTGGGACTAGAAACGGGCTACACCTTC
CASSLGLETGYTF
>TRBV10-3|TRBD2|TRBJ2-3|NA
TGTGCCATCAGTAGGACTAGCGGGGGGGCCGGCACAGATACGCAGTATTTT
CAISRTSGGAGTDTQYF
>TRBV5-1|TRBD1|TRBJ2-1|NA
TGCGCCAGCAGCCTGGGACAGGGGGCGAGAAATGAGCAGTTCTTC
CASSLGQGARNEQFF
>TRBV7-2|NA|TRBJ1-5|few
TGTGCCAGCAGCTTAGACAGCAATCAGCCCCAGCATTTT
CASSLDSNQPQHF
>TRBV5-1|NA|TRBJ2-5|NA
TGCGCCAGCAGCCGGACTGCAGGGGCAGAGACCCAGTACTTC
CASSRTAGAETQYF
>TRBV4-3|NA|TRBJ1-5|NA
TGCGCCAGCAGCCCGCAAGTGGACCAGCCCCAGCATTTT
CASSPQVDQPQHF
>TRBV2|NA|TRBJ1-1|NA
TGTGCCAGCAGTGAGCAAGGAGACACTGAAGCTTTCTTT
CASSEQGDTEAFF
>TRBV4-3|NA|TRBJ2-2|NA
TGCGCCAGCAGCCCAAGGAGGGGTGCCGGGGAGCTGTTTTTT
CASSPRRGAGELFF
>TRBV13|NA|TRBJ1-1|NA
TGTGCCAGCAGCTTAGGGATGAACACTGAAGCTTTCTTT
CASSLGMNTEAFF
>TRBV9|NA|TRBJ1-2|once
TGTGCCAGCAGCTTCACGCGAGAGGCTTATGGCTACACCTTC
CASSFTREAYGYTF
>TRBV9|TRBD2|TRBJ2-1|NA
TGTGCCAGCAGCGGTAGCGGGGCTTCTGAACCCTACAATGAGCAGTTCTTC
CASSGSGASEPYNEQFF
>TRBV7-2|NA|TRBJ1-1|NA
TGTGCCAGCAGCTTAAAGATAGCTGAAACTGAAGCTTTCTTT
CASSLKIAETEAFF
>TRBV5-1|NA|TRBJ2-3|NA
TGCGCCAGCAGTCCCTTCACAGGAGATACGCAGTATTTT
CASSPFTGDTQYF
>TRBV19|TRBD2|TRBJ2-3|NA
TGTGCCAGTAGACAATCGGGGGGTGGCACAGATACGCAGTATTTT
CASRQSGGGTDTQYF
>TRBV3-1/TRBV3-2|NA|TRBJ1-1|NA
TGTGCCAGCAGCCAAGCGGGTTGGGGCACTGAAGCTTTCTTT
CASSQAGWGTEAFF
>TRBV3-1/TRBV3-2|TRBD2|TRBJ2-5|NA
TGTGCCAGCAGCCAGGGAGCGGGGGGCCAAGAGACCCAGTACTTC
CASSQGAGGQETQYF
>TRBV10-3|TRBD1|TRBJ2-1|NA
TGTGCCATCAGGGACAGGGGGCCGGACAATGAGCAGTTCTTC
CAIRDRGPDNEQFF
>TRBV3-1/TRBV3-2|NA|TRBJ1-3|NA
TGTGCCAGCAGCCAAGGGTGGGGGGTCGGAAACACCATATATTTT
CASSQGWGVGNTIYF
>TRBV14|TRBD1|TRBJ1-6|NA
TGTGCCAGCAGCCAAGGGACCCACAGGGGCTATAATTCACCCCTCCACTTT
CASSQGTHRGYNSPLHF
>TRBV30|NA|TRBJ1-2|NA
TGTGCCTCCCCGGGCGCGGTGGGCTACACCTTC
CASPGAVGYTF
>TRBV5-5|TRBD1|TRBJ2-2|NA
TGTGCCAGCAGCACCACCGGGACAGGGGCCACCGGGGAGCTGTTTTTT
CASSTTGTGATGELFF
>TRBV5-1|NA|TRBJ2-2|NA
TGCGCCAGCAGCTTGGCGATCTCGAACACCGGGGAGCTGTTTTTT
CASSLAISNTGELFF
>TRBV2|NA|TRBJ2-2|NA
TGTGCCAGCAGTGAACAGGGCCTCGCCGGGGAGCTGTTTTTT
CASSEQGLAGELFF
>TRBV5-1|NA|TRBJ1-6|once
TGCGCCAACCTGAGACGCAGCTCTACTCAGGCACCCCTCCACTTT
CANLRRSSTQAPLHF
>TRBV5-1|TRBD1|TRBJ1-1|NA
TGCGCCAGCAGCTTGGCCGGACAGGCACAAAATGAAGCTTTCTTT
CASSLAGQAQNEAFF
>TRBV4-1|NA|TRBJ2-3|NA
TGCGCCAGCAGCCAAGATTGGGACTCATACACAGATACGCAGTATTTT
CASSQDWDSYTDTQYF
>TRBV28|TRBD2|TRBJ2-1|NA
TGTGCCAGCAGTTCCATGACTAGCGGGGGATCTAACAATGAGCAGTTCTTC
CASSSMTSGGSNNEQFF
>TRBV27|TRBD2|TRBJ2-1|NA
TGTGCCAGCAGTCTTCGGGGGGGGGCCTCCTACTACAATGAGCAGTTCTTC
CASSLRGGASYYNEQFF
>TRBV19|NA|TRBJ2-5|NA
TGTGCCAGTAGTATTTCGGGTATGCTAGCGCCGGCTTATGAGACCCAGTACTTC
CASSISGMLAPAYETQYF